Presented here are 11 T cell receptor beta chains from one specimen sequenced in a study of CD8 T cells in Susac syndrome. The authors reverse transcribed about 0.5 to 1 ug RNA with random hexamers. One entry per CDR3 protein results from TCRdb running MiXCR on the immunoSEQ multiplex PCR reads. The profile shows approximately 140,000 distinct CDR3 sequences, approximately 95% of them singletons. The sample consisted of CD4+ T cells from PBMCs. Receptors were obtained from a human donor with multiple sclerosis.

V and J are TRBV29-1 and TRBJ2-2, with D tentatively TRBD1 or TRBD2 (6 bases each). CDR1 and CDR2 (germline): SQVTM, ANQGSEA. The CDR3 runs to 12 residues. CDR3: CSAGHNTGELFF. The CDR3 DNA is TGCAGTGCGGGACATAACACCGGGGAGCTGTTTTTT.

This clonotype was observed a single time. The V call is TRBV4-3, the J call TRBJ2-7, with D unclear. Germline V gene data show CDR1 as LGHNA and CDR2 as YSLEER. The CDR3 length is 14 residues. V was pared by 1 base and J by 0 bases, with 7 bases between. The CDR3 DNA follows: TGCGCCAGCAGCCAAGGGGGAAACTCCTACGAGCAGTACTTC. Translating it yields CASSQGGNSYEQYF.

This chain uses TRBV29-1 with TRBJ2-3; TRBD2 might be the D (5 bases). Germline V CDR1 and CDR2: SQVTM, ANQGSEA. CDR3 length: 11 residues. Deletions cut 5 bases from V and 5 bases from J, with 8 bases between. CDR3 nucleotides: TGCAGCGTTCAAAGCGGAGATACGCAGTATTTT. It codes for CSVQSGDTQYF.

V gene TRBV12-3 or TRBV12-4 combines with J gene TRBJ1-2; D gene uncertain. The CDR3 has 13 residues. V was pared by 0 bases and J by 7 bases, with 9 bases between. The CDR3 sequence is CASSLAGVAGYTF. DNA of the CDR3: TGTGCCAGCAGTTTAGCAGGCGTTGCTGGCTACACCTTC.

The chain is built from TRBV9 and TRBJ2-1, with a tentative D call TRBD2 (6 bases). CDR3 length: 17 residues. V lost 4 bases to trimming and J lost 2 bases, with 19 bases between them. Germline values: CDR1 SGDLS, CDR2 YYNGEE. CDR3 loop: CASSPTLAGQTYNEQFF. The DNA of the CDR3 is TGTGCCAGCAGCCCAACCCTTGCGGGGCAAACCTACAATGAGCAGTTCTTC.

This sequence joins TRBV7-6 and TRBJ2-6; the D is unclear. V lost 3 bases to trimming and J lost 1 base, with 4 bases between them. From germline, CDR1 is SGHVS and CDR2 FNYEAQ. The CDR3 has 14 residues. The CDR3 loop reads CASSFQSGANVLTF. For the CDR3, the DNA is TGTGCCAGCAGCTTCCAGTCTGGGGCCAACGTCCTGACTTTC. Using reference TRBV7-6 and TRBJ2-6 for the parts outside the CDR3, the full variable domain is GAGVSQSPRYKVTKRGQDVALRCDPISGHVSLYWYRQALGQGPEFLTYFNYEAQQDKSGLPNDRFSAERPEGSISTLTIQRTEQRDSAMYRCASSFQSGANVLTFGAGSRLTVL.

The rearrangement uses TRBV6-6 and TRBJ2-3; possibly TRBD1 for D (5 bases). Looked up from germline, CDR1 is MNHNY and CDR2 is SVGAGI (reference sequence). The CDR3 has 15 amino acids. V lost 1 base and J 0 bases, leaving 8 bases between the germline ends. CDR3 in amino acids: CASSYWGESTDTQYF. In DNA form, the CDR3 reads TGTGCCAGCAGTTACTGGGGCGAGAGCACAGATACGCAGTATTTT.

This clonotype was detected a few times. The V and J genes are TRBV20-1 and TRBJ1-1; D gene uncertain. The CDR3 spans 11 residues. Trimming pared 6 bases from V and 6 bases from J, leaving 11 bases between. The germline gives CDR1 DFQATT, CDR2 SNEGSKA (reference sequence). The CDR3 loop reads CSALWMAEAFF. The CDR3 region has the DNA TGCAGTGCACTCTGGATGGCTGAAGCTTTCTTT.

The CDR3 reads CSAFYGKGGETQYF. In DNA form, the CDR3 reads TGCAGTGCCTTTTACGGGAAAGGGGGAGAGACCCAGTACTTC. The rearrangement links TRBV20-1 to TRBJ2-5; D possibly corresponds to TRBD1 (6 bases). Germline V gene data show CDR1 as DFQATT and CDR2 as SNEGSKA (reference sequence). The CDR3 covers 14 residues. V was clipped by 6 bases and J by 4 bases, with 18 bases between them.

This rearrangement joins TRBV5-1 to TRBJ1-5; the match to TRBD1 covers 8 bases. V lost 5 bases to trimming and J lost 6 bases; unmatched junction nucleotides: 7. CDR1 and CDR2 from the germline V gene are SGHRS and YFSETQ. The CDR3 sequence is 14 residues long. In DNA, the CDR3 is TGCGCCAGCAGTCCAGGGGGCGGGAGTCAGCCCCAGCATTTT. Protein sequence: CASSPGGGSQPQHF.

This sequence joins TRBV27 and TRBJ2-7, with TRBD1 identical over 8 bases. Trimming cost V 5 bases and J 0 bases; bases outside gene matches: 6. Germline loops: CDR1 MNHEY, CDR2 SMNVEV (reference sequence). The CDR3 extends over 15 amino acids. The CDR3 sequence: CASSQPGQVSYEQYF. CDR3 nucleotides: TGTGCCAGCAGTCAACCGGGACAGGTCTCCTACGAGCAGTACTTC.